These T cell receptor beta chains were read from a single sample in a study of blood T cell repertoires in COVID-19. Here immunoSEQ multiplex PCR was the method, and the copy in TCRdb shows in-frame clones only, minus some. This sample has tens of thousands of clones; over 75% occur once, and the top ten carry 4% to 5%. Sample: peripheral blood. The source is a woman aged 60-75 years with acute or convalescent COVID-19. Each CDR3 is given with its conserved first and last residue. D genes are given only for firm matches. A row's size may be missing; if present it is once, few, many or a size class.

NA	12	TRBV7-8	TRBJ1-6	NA	TGTGCCAGCAGCTTAAACAGTTCACCCCTCCACTTT	CASSLNSSPLHF
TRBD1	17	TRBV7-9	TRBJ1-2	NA	TGTGCCAGCACCACACCTACCGGGACAGGGGCCTCCTATGGCTACACCTTC	CASTTPTGTGASYGYTF
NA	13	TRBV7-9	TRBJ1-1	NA	TGTGCCAGCAGCTTGCAAGGGGTCACTGAAGCTTTCTTT	CASSLQGVTEAFF
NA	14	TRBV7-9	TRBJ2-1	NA	TGTGCCAGCAGCTATGGGGCCTCCTACAATGAGCAGTTCTTC	CASSYGASYNEQFF
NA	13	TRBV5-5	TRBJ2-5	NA	TGTGCCAGCAGCTTGAGCAGGAAGAAGACCCAGTACTTC	CASSLSRKKTQYF
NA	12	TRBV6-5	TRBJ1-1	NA	TGTGCCAGCGAGGTTGAGGGACTCGGTGCTTTCTTT	CASEVEGLGAFF
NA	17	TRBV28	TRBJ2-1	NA	TGTGCCAGCAGTAATAACGGACGGGGGGCGACCTACAATGAGCAGTTCTTC	CASSNNGRGATYNEQFF
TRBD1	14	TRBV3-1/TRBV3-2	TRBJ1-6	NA	TGTGCCAGCAGCCACCGACAGGGGGATTCACCCCTCCACTTT	CASSHRQGDSPLHF
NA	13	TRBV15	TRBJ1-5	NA	TGTGCCACCAGCAGAGATCCCATTCAGCCCCAGCATTTT	CATSRDPIQPQHF
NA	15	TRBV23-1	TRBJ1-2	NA	TGCGCCAGCAGTCCAAGGACACTGACTAACTATGGCTACACCTTC	CASSPRTLTNYGYTF
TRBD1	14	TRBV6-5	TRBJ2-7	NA	TGTGCCAGCAGTTTCGGGACAGCTCCCATCGAGCAGTACTTC	CASSFGTAPIEQYF
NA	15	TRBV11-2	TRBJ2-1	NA	TGTGCCAGCAGCTTAGATCTGGGCGGGTACAATGAGCAGTTCTTC	CASSLDLGGYNEQFF
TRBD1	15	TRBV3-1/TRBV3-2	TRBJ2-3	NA	TGTGCCAGCAGCCAAGACAGGGGGCGATCAGATACGCAGTATTTT	CASSQDRGRSDTQYF
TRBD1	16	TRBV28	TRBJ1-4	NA	TGTGCCAGCAGTTCCCGAAGGACAGGGCTAAGTGAAAAACTGTTTTTT	CASSSRRTGLSEKLFF
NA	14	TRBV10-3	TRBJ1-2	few	TGTGCCATCAGTGCCGACAGGCCTCCCTATGGCTACACCTTC	CAISADRPPYGYTF
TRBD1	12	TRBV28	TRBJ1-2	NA	TGTGCCAGCAGTGGGACAGACTATGGCTACACCTTC	CASSGTDYGYTF
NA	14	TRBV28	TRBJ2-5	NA	TGTGCCAGCAGCCTCCGAGGGGGTCGGGAGACCCAGTACTTC	CASSLRGGRETQYF
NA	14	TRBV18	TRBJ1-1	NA	TGTGCCAGCTCCACAATGGTGGGAGACGCTGAAGCTTTCTTT	CASSTMVGDAEAFF
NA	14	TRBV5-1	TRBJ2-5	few	TGCGCCAGCAGCTTGGGGACACAACCAGAGACCCAGTACTTC	CASSLGTQPETQYF
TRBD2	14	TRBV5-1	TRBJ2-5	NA	TGCGCCAGCAGCTTCGGGACTAGCTATGAGACCCAGTACTTC	CASSFGTSYETQYF
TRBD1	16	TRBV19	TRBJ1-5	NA	TGTGCCAGTAGTATAGCTGGGGGACAGTGGAGCAAGCCCCAGCATTTT	CASSIAGGQWSKPQHF
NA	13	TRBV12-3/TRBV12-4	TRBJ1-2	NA	TGTGCCAGCAGTTTTTCAGGCGACTATGGCTACACCTTC	CASSFSGDYGYTF
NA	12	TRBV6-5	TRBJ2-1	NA	TGTGCCAGCAGGCGAACAGGGAATGAGCAGTTCTTC	CASRRTGNEQFF
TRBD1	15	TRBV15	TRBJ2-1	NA	TGTGCCACCACGGACCGGGACAGGGGTTACAATGAGCAGTTCTTC	CATTDRDRGYNEQFF
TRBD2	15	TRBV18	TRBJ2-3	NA	TGTGCCAGCTCACCCCTAGCGGGGGCCAGAGATACGCAGTATTTT	CASSPLAGARDTQYF
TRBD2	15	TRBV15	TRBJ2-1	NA	TGTGCCACCCAACCGGGACTAGCGGGAGCCGATGAGCAGTTCTTC	CATQPGLAGADEQFF
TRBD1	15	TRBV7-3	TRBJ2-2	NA	TGTGCCAGCAGCTTAGGGACAGGGTCCGCCGGGGAGCTGTTTTTT	CASSLGTGSAGELFF
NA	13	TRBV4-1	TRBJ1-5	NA	TGCGCCAGCAGCCAAGATCCGGGGAAGCCCCAGCATTTT	CASSQDPGKPQHF
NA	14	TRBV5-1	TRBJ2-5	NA	TGCGCCAGCAGCTTGGCCGGTCTCCAAGAGACCCAGTACTTC	CASSLAGLQETQYF
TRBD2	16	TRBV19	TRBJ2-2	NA	TGTGCCAGTAGTAGGCTAGCGGGGTTTGAGACCGGGGAGCTGTTTTTT	CASSRLAGFETGELFF
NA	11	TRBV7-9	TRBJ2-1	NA	TGTGCCAGCAGCTACTCCGATGAGCAGTTCTTC	CASSYSDEQFF
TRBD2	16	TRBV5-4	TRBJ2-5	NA	TGTGCCAGCAGCTTGAAGACTAGCGGGGTAGGGGAGACCCAGTACTTC	CASSLKTSGVGETQYF
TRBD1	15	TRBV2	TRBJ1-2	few	TGTGCCAGCAGTGAAGCAAAGACAGGGGCTTATGGCTACACCTTC	CASSEAKTGAYGYTF
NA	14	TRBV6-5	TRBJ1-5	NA	TGTGCCAGCAGGGCGGCGGGGGTAAATCAGCCCCAGCATTTT	CASRAAGVNQPQHF
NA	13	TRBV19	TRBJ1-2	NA	TGTGCCAGCCTCAAAGCGGGTTACTATGGCTACACCTTC	CASLKAGYYGYTF
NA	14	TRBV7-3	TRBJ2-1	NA	TGTGCCAGCAGCTTAGGGTGGGGGCCCAATGAGCAGTTCTTC	CASSLGWGPNEQFF
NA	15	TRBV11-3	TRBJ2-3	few	TGTGCCAGCAGCTTAGACGGACTGTCCACAGATACGCAGTATTTT	CASSLDGLSTDTQYF
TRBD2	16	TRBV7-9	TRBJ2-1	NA	TGTGCCAGGGTCCCATTAGCGGGAGGATCCTACAATGAGCAGTTCTTC	CARVPLAGGSYNEQFF
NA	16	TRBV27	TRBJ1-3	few	TGTGCCAGCAGTTTAGGCGGTGGCTACTCTGGAAACACCATATATTTT	CASSLGGGYSGNTIYF
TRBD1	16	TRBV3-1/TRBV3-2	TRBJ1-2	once	TGTGCCAGCAGCCGTTCTAGGACAGGGGGTAACTATGGCTACACCTTC	CASSRSRTGGNYGYTF
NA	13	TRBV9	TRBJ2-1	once	TGTGCCAGCAGCGTCACGGTCTACAATGAGCAGTTCTTC	CASSVTVYNEQFF
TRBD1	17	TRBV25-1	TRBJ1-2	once	TGTGCCAGCAGTGGATTTGACAGGGAGTCCGGTTTATATGGCTACACCTTC	CASSGFDRESGLYGYTF
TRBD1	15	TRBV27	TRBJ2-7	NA	TGTGCCAGCAGTTTATTAGGACAGGGAACGTACGAGCAGTACTTC	CASSLLGQGTYEQYF
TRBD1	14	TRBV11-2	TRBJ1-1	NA	TGTGCCAGCAGCGTCGGGACAGAAAGCCTTGAAGCTTTCTTT	CASSVGTESLEAFF
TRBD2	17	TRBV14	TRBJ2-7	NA	TGTGCCAGCAGCCAAGATACTAGCGGGAGCCGCAGGTACGAGCAGTACTTC	CASSQDTSGSRRYEQYF
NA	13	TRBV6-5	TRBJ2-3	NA	TGTGCCAGCAATGGCGGGAGCACAGATACGCAGTATTTT	CASNGGSTDTQYF
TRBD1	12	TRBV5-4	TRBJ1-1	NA	TGTGCCAGCAGCGGGACAGGGTTTGAAGCTTTCTTT	CASSGTGFEAFF
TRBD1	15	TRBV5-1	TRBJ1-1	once	TGCGCCAGCAGCAAAGAAAAGACAGGGGGCACTGAAGCTTTCTTT	CASSKEKTGGTEAFF
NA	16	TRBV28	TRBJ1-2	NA	TGTGCCAGCGCTGCGGGACGCGACATCGTTAACTATGGCTACACCTTC	CASAAGRDIVNYGYTF
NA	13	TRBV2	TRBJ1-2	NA	TGTGCCAGCCGGATAGGGCAGGGTTATGGCTACACCTTC	CASRIGQGYGYTF
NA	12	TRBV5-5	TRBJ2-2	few	TGTGCCAGCAGCCGTTCCGGCGGGGAGCTGTTTTTT	CASSRSGGELFF
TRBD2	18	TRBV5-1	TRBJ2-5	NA	TGCGCCAGCAGCTTCCCTCGGACTAGCGGGAGAGGGGAGGAGACCCAGTACTTC	CASSFPRTSGRGEETQYF
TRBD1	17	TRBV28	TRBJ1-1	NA	TGTGCCAGCAGTTTCTCTGCCAGGGGGCGGGCGAACACTGAAGCTTTCTTT	CASSFSARGRANTEAFF
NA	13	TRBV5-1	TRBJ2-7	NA	TGCGCCAGCAGCGGGGGCCCTACTGTGGGGCAGTACTTC	CASSGGPTVGQYF
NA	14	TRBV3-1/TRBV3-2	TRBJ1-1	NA	TGTGCCAGCAGCCAAGAGATATATAACTCTGAAGCTTTCTTT	CASSQEIYNSEAFF
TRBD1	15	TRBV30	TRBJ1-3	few	TGTGCCTGGAGTGGCGGACAGGGGTTGGGAAACACCATATATTTT	CAWSGGQGLGNTIYF
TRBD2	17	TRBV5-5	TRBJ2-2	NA	TGTGCCAGCAGCTTGGGGTGGGCTAGCGGGAACACCGGGGAGCTGTTTTTT	CASSLGWASGNTGELFF